This is a list of T cell receptor beta chains from one sample in a study of blood T cells in healthy people across ages. MiXCR, applied by TCRdb to the 5' RACE reads, yields one record per CDR3 protein. In the table there are some 1,500,000 distinct CDR3 sequences, roughly 43% of which are singletons. Sample: blood. The receptors here all came from a woman aged 18-30 years in good health. Both conserved end residues are part of each CDR3. The D gene is left open where the match is weak. Size tells how often a clone was seen (once, few, many) or the class of an expanded clone, and some rows leave it out.

>.|TRBV4-3|.|TRBJ2-1
CASSRATYNEQFF
TGCGCCAGCAGCCGCGCGACCTACAATGAGCAGTTCTTC
>TRBD2|TRBV6-5|many|TRBJ2-5
CASFPGGWETQYF
TGTGCCAGCTTCCCGGGGGGTTGGGAGACCCAGTACTTC
>TRBD2|TRBV20-1|many|TRBJ2-1
CSASGLAGSYNEQFF
TGCAGTGCTTCGGGACTAGCGGGCTCCTACAATGAGCAGTTCTTC
>.|TRBV4-1|.|TRBJ1-1
CASSQDPYLTEAFF
TGCGCCAGCAGCCAAGATCCTTATTTAACTGAAGCTTTCTTT
>.|TRBV6-5|.|TRBJ2-7
CVSSYSIQGGEQYF
TGTGTCAGCAGTTACTCCATACAGGGAGGCGAGCAGTACTTC
>TRBD2|TRBV7-2|.|TRBJ2-1
CASSYSGGRIIYNEQFF
TGTGCCAGCAGTTATAGCGGGGGAAGGATAATATACAATGAGCAGTTCTTC
>.|TRBV29-1|few|TRBJ1-1
CSVGRTLNTEAFF
TGCAGCGTTGGTCGGACGTTAAACACTGAAGCTTTCTTT
>.|TRBV20-1|.|TRBJ2-7
CSVQRRPNYEQYF
TGCAGTGTCCAACGCAGGCCGAACTACGAGCAGTACTTC
>TRBD2|TRBV6-1|.|TRBJ2-1
CASSVSRGSSYNEQFF
TGTGCCAGCAGTGTATCCCGCGGGAGCTCCTACAATGAGCAGTTCTTC
>.|TRBV6-5|.|TRBJ1-2
CASSYSPTGRGYGYTF
TGTGCCAGCAGTTACTCGCCTACAGGGCGGGGATATGGCTACACCTTC
>TRBD2|TRBV10-3|few|TRBJ2-5
CATGREQETQYF
TGTGCCACGGGGAGGGAACAAGAGACCCAGTACTTC
>.|TRBV12-3/TRBV12-4|.|TRBJ1-1
CASSNGFRAFF
TGTGCCAGCAGTAACGGGTTTCGCGCTTTCTTT
>.|TRBV29-1|.|TRBJ1-1
CSVRWSGTNTEAFF
TGCAGCGTCAGATGGAGCGGGACGAACACTGAAGCTTTCTTT
>.|TRBV4-3|few|TRBJ1-2
CASSQEVERRHGYTF
TGCGCCAGCAGCCAAGAAGTCGAACGTCGGCATGGCTACACCTTC
>.|TRBV27|.|TRBJ1-1
CASSLFRAAAEAFF
TGTGCCAGCAGTTTATTCCGGGCCGCCGCTGAAGCTTTCTTT
>.|TRBV6-2/TRBV6-3|.|TRBJ2-1
CASSSMTRGSYNEQFF
TGTGCCAGCAGTTCTATGACTAGGGGCTCCTACAATGAGCAGTTCTTC
>TRBD1|TRBV29-1|.|TRBJ2-7
CSVEGGSGGPHEQYF
TGCAGCGTTGAAGGAGGATCAGGGGGACCCCACGAGCAGTACTTC
>TRBD2|TRBV5-1|.|TRBJ2-7
CASSLAASGSYNEQYF
TGCGCCAGCAGCTTGGCCGCTAGCGGCTCCTACAATGAGCAGTACTTC
>TRBD1|TRBV5-5|few|TRBJ2-7
CASSIRDSLLSEQYF
TGTGCCAGCAGCATCCGGGACAGCCTTCTTTCGGAGCAGTACTTC
>.|TRBV29-1|many|TRBJ2-1
CNFIPGGAYNEQFF
TGCAATTTCATCCCCGGGGGAGCATACAATGAGCAGTTCTTC
>.|TRBV12-3/TRBV12-4|few|TRBJ1-5
CASSHTNSNQPQHF
TGTGCCAGCAGCCATACAAATAGCAATCAGCCCCAGCATTTT
>TRBD1|TRBV6-1|.|TRBJ2-7
CASEQGSSYEQYF
TGTGCCAGCGAACAGGGGTCCTCCTACGAGCAGTACTTC
>.|TRBV6-2/TRBV6-3|.|TRBJ2-7
CASSLEGAYYEQYF
TGTGCCAGCAGTTTGGAGGGGGCCTACTACGAGCAGTACTTC
>.|TRBV10-3|.|TRBJ2-7
CAISESVVWGYEQYF
TGTGCCATCAGTGAGTCGGTGGTGTGGGGTTACGAGCAGTACTTC
>.|TRBV10-3|many|TRBJ2-7
CAISDYKNYEQYF
TGTGCCATCAGTGATTACAAGAACTACGAGCAGTACTTC
>.|TRBV12-3/TRBV12-4|few|TRBJ1-1
CASSLGTGLAFF
TGTGCCAGCAGTTTAGGTACAGGGTTAGCTTTCTTT
>TRBD1|TRBV5-1|.|TRBJ1-1
CASGAGTEGDAFF
TGCGCCAGCGGCGCTGGGACAGAGGGCGACGCTTTCTTT
>TRBD2|TRBV7-8|.|TRBJ2-7
CASSKLASVYEQYF
TGTGCCAGCAGCAAACTAGCGTCAGTCTACGAGCAGTACTTC
>.|TRBV28|.|TRBJ2-7
CASKEGASANNEQYF
TGTGCCAGCAAAGAGGGGGCTAGCGCCAACAATGAGCAGTACTTC
>TRBD2|TRBV20-1|few|TRBJ2-3
CSARNPLAGGSTDTQYF
TGCAGTGCTAGGAACCCCTTAGCGGGAGGGAGCACAGATACGCAGTATTTT
>.|TRBV27|.|TRBJ2-5
CASSLSTGIETQYF
TGTGCCAGCAGTTTATCCACGGGTATAGAGACCCAGTACTTC
>TRBD1|TRBV12-3/TRBV12-4|.|TRBJ1-2
CASSGGQWGYGYTF
TGTGCCAGCAGTGGGGGACAGTGGGGCTATGGCTACACCTTC
>.|TRBV19|once|TRBJ1-4
CASSMGPAKKTNEKLFF
TGTGCCAGTAGTATGGGTCCCGCAAAGAAGACTAATGAAAAACTGTTTTTT
>.|TRBV7-9|.|TRBJ2-4
CASSPGIAKNIQYF
TGTGCCAGCAGCCCGGGTATAGCCAAAAACATTCAGTACTTC
>.|TRBV6-5|.|TRBJ1-2
CASSYSHRQTYGYTF
TGTGCCAGCAGTTACTCACACAGGCAGACTTATGGCTACACCTTC
>.|TRBV4-3|few|TRBJ1-1
CASSQIQGAGTEAFF
TGCGCCAGCAGCCAAATACAGGGAGCGGGCACTGAAGCTTTCTTT
>TRBD2|TRBV20-1|few|TRBJ2-3
CSASPPGTSQTDTQYF
TGCAGTGCTAGCCCCCCGGGGACTAGTCAAACAGATACGCAGTATTTT